These 11 T cell receptor beta chains came from one sample sequenced in a study of blood T cell repertoires in COVID-19. TCRdb's copy holds only in-frame clones and misses some; the assay was immunoSEQ multiplex PCR. The sample includes under 250,000 clones, 86% seen only once; the top ten take 9% to 15%. Sequenced input: peripheral blood. These receptors all stem from a man older than 75 with acute or convalescent COVID-19.

The chain has TRBV5-1 and TRBJ2-3; 10 bases line up with TRBD2. Trimming cost V 2 bases and J 4 bases; bases outside gene matches: 4. The V gene's germline CDR1 is SGHRS and CDR2 YFSETQ. The CDR3 is 15 amino acids. The CDR3 DNA sequence: TGCGCCAGCAGCTTTAGCGGGGGGACCCCAGATACGCAGTATTTT. It encodes CASSFSGGTPDTQYF.

V is TRBV3-1 (or the pseudogene TRBV3-2) and J is TRBJ2-1; 9 bases agree with TRBD1. The junction had 4 bases not matched to a gene; V was cut back by 3 bases and J by 7 bases. The CDR3 runs to 14 residues. CDR1 is LGHDT, CDR2 YNNKEL, per germline (reference sequence). The CDR3 loop reads CASSHGQGRNEQFF. The CDR3 nucleotides are TGTGCCAGCAGCCACGGACAGGGGAGGAATGAGCAGTTCTTC.

The chain has TRBV3-1 (or the pseudogene TRBV3-2) and TRBJ2-3, with 7 positions matching TRBD2. V lost 0 bases, J lost 2 bases, and 11 bases stayed unmatched. Germline V lookup: CDR1 LGHDT, CDR2 YNNKEL (reference sequence). The CDR3 has 18 residues. The CDR3 DNA reads as TGTGCCAGCAGCCAAGATCGGGGTAGCGGGTTACTCACAGATACGCAGTATTTT. This translates into CASSQDRGSGLLTDTQYF.

The chain links TRBV6-5 to TRBJ2-7; D is possibly TRBD2 (5 bases). The V end lost 7 bases, the J end lost 2 bases, and 15 bases lay between the germline ends. The germline V gene has CDR1 MNHEY and CDR2 SVGAGI. The CDR3 is 14 amino acids. As DNA, the CDR3 is TGTGCCAGCACTCGAAGAGGGCCCCCCTACGAGCAGTACTTC. This translates into CASTRRGPPYEQYF.

This chain links TRBV24-1 with TRBJ2-1, with TRBD1 matching over 7 bases. Trimming removed 3 bases from V and 2 bases from J; junction bases left unmatched: 6. Germline V CDR1 and CDR2: KGHDR, SFDVKD. The CDR3 spans 16 residues. As DNA, the CDR3 is TGTGCCACCAGTGATCCTCGACAGGGCCCCTACAATGAGCAGTTCTTC. Translated: CATSDPRQGPYNEQFF.

V usage is TRBV19 and J usage is TRBJ1-1, with D possibly being TRBD1 (5 bases). V dropped 4 bases and J dropped 4 bases, with 10 bases sitting between them. This CDR3 contains 13 residues. Germline lookup yields CDR1 LNHDA and CDR2 SQIVND (reference sequence). CDR3 loop: CASSRDGGTEAFF. CDR3 sequence (DNA): TGTGCCAGTAGTAGAGACGGGGGCACTGAAGCTTTCTTT.

The V call is TRBV6-2 or TRBV6-3, the J call TRBJ2-4, with TRBD1 matching over 8 bases. Trimming at V came to 5 bases and at J to 8 bases, leaving 8 bases not matched to a gene. Germline CDR1 is MNHEY and CDR2 is SVGEGT. This CDR3 spans 14 amino acids. CDR3 sequence reads: CASSPQGARDIQYF. The CDR3 bases are TGTGCCAGCAGTCCCCAGGGGGCAAGGGACATTCAGTACTTC.

V gene TRBV5-4 combines with J gene TRBJ1-2; tentative D call: TRBD1 (5 bases). The CDR3 has 13 amino acids. V dropped 3 bases and J dropped 7 bases, with 13 bases sitting between them. Germline V gene data show CDR1 as SGHNT and CDR2 as YYREEE (reference sequence). CDR3 protein: CASSSLWGGGYTF. The CDR3 DNA reads as TGTGCCAGCAGCTCCCTTTGGGGGGGTGGCTACACCTTC. Together with reference TRBV5-4 and TRBJ1-2, the CDR3 gives the full variable domain: ETGVTQSPTHLIKTRGQQVTLRCSSQSGHNTVSWYQQALGQGPQFIFQYYREEENGRGNFPPRFSGLQFPNYSSELNVNALELDDSALYLCASSSLWGGGYTFGSGTRLTVV.

The chain carries TRBV6-5 and TRBJ2-7, with 8 bases fitting TRBD1. Germline loops: CDR1 MNHEY, CDR2 SVGAGI. Germline trimming cut 9 bases from V and 5 bases from J; bases unmatched to any gene: 0. CDR3 length equals 10 residues. This chain's CDR3 is CARTGDEQYF. The CDR3 DNA reads as TGTGCCAGGACAGGGGACGAGCAGTACTTC.

The CDR3 protein is CASGRQGAGGTDTQYF. CDR3 sequence (DNA): TGTGCCAGCGGCCGACAGGGGGCGGGAGGCACAGATACGCAGTATTTT. The rearrangement joins TRBV7-3 to TRBJ2-3; 10 bases map to TRBD1. The CDR3 extends over 16 amino acids. V was clipped by 8 bases and J by 1 base; unmatched bases: 9. Germline V gene data show CDR1 as SGHTA and CDR2 as FQGTGA.

The rearrangement joins TRBV6-6 to TRBJ1-2, with 7 bases lining up with TRBD1. This CDR3 contains 14 residues. Unmatched junction bases numbered 8, after V lost 8 bases and J lost 2 bases. Germline V CDR1 and CDR2: MNHNY, SVGAGI (reference sequence). CDR3 loop: CASYLSDRNYGYTF. DNA of the CDR3: TGTGCCAGCTACCTTTCGGACAGGAACTATGGCTACACCTTC.